This TCR beta chain was obtained from a study of identical twins (TCRdb year 2016). About the full investigation: The study deep-sequenced TCR alpha and beta repertoires from monozygotic twins, unrelated adults of various ages and cord blood to test whether fetal clonotypes persist. To rule out contamination, the twin experiments were replicated at different times with different library preparation protocols. Overall study results and their limits: Compared with coincidental sharing between unrelated individuals, out-of-frame TCR alpha sequences shared between twins had an excess of sequences with low generation probability. Abundant cord blood beta clonotypes carried fewer insertions; young adult naive repertoires showed a weaker similar trend, while memory repertoires showed none. Because the same donors could not be followed over many years, the conclusions relied on cross-sectional statistical analysis. Zero-insertion analyses could be partly confounded by invariant T cells such as MAIT and iNKT, although diverse VJ usage argued against such confounding for most clonotypes. The excess sharing between twins in beta out-of-frame sequences was weaker because fewer shared sequences reduced the signal-to-noise ratio. In monozygotic twins, recombination models systematically underestimated out-of-frame TCR alpha sharing, but the models matched the sharing seen between unrelated individuals.

Every donor in the study was a healthy Caucasian. Three pairs of female monozygotic twins, all aged roughly 18 to 29 years, made up the twin cohort. Positive isolation kits from Invitrogen were used to isolate the CD4+ and CD8+ T cell populations. This clonotype was recorded at least ten times. Its cognate antigen has yet to be identified. No much larger clonotype is one base removed from it; base qualities were not supplied. Sequences MDHEN (CDR1) and SYDVKM (CDR2) are obtained from the germline V gene. V gives up 3 bases and J gives up 7 bases, and the segment between their germline ends measures 13 bases. The CDR3 runs 15 residues from the cysteine to the phenylalanine. The sequence is cut down to CDR3 DNA, 45 bases in frame from base 1. Library preparation employed 5' RACE. Sequencing instrument: Illumina HiSeq 2000. A universal primer binding site was added through template switching, and the final cDNA carried a unique molecular identifier so that TCR cDNA molecules could be counted accurately. First-strand cDNA for TCR alpha and beta chains was synthesized from specific primers in the conserved constant-segment region. To control for contamination, every cDNA library carried two barcodes: a SMART-Mk sample barcode plus Illumina barcodes. TruSeq adapter sequences and Illumina sample barcodes were added in two successive PCR steps. The Illumina HiSeq platform was used with custom primers to sequence TCR alpha and beta cDNA libraries. Per the original workflow: Unique molecular identifiers were extracted from raw reads with MiGEC, and CDR3 positions were determined with MiXCR. Recombination models were inferred per individual with the repgenHMM and IGoR tools using an EM algorithm. Shared clonotype analysis was performed with the tcR package in R, normalizing sharing by the product of cloneset sizes. To study raw recombination free of thymic and clonal selection effects, out-of-frame nonproductive sequences were analyzed. TCRdb reprocessed the public reads (quality trimming at Q25 with fastp, clone calling with MiXCR) and kept in-frame beta chains. Rows with one shared CDR3 protein collapse into an entry with the most common genes and DNA. What appears here as the V and J calls and clone size reflects TCRdb's work, not the paper's. The sample profile shows around 470,000 distinct CDR3 sequences; about 14% of them were found once. The ten largest clones capture about 0.53% of the sample.

These data also featured in a second study, about yellow fever vaccine responses in identical twins. As noted in the second study: According to the authors, in identical twins the way T cells responded to vaccination appeared partly convergent and partly personalized. The study precisely tracked vaccine-responding T cell clones in identical twins.

Recombination linked TRBV28 to TRBJ1-6, with TRBD1 perhaps the D gene, on 5 matching bases. The specimen sequenced was CD4+ T cells sorted from blood. This clonotype originated in a woman aged 18-29 years in good health. Here is the DNA: TGTGCCAGCAGTTTGTACAGGAGGAAAAATTCACCCCTCCACTTT. Its amino acids are CASSLYRRKNSPLHF.